This entry features one TCR beta chain sequence. What it recognizes is unknown. This table comes from immunoSEQ multiplex PCR, and its TCRdb copy is limited to in-frame clones, with some not included. The sample records approximately 150,000 clones, 75% to 90% being singletons. These data originate in a study of T cell responses to AZD1222 COVID-19 vaccine. General study findings and limits: Just a handful of AZD1222 recipients were seropositive at baseline. Rises in breadth and depth of Spike-specific TCRs came after two AZD1222 doses. A reported finding is that nearly half of spike-specific TCRs target unmutated variant regions. Donors, mostly white British, included more females; clonal diversity was possibly underestimated.

V shed 4 bases and J 1 base; nucleotides not matched to a gene: 4. The CDR3 has 15 residues. The chain combines TRBV5-3 with TRBJ1-1; 10 bases agree with TRBD1. TRBV5-3 is known as an ORF, though its function is uncertain. Sequenced here: peripheral blood, sampled 28 days after the second AZD1222 dose. The receptor's source is an adult who received the AZD1222 COVID-19 vaccine. Here the CDR3 reads CARSPGQGRNTEAFF. CDR3 bases: TGTGCCAGAAGCCCGGGACAGGGGAGGAACACTGAAGCTTTCTTT.